This T cell receptor beta chain was recorded in a study of shared clonotypes between healthy human individuals. The data were produced by immunoSEQ multiplex PCR, yet TCRdb's version contains in-frame clones alone and is incomplete. The sample holds approximately 2,000,000 clones, under 95% seen once. Division of CD4+ cells produced a CD45RA+ naive subset and a CD45RA-negative memory subset. This clone was detected only once. The germline V gene has CDR1 SGDLS and CDR2 YYNGEE. V dropped 3 bases and J dropped 7 bases, with 17 bases sitting between them. The CDR3 totals 15 residues. The V call is TRBV9, the J call TRBJ2-1, with D possibly TRBD1 on 6 matching bases. The sample consisted of naive CD4+ T cells from PBMCs. As to subset: CD45RA+ positively selected. This receptor was obtained from a man in his late teens or twenties in good health. Some clones in this sample may be carry-over from other donors' samples. The chain's CDR3 is CASSAREAGTNEQFF. The CDR3 DNA follows: TGTGCCAGCAGCGCCAGAGAGGCAGGGACAAATGAGCAGTTCTTC.